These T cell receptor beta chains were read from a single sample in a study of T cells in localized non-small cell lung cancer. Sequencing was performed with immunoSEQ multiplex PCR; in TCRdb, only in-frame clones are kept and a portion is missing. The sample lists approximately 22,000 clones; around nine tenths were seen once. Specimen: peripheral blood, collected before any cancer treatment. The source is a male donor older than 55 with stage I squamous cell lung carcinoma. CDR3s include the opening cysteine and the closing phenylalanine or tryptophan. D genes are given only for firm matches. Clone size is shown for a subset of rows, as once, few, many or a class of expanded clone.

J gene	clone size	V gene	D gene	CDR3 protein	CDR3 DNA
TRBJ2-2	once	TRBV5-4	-	CASSSEPGHSIGELFF	TGTGCCAGCAGCTCTGAACCGGGACATTCGATCGGGGAGCTGTTTTTT
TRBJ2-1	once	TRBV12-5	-	CASGLVFMTDNEQFF	TGTGCTAGTGGTTTGGTATTTATGACAGACAATGAGCAGTTCTTC
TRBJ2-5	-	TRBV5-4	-	CASSLGAGETQYF	TGTGCCAGCAGCTTGGGGGCTGGGGAGACCCAGTACTTC
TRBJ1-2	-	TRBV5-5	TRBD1	CASSLFIAQGANYGYTF	TGTGCCAGCAGCCTCTTTATAGCCCAGGGGGCTAACTATGGCTACACCTTC
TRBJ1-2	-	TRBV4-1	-	CASSQGRDLYGYTF	TGCGCCAGCAGCCAAGGTCGGGACCTGTATGGCTACACCTTC
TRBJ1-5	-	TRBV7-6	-	CASSSDSNQPQHF	TGTGCCAGCAGCTCTGACAGTAATCAGCCCCAGCATTTT
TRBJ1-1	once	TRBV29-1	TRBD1	CSVDQTGGPEAFF	TGCAGCGTTGACCAAACAGGGGGCCCTGAAGCTTTCTTT
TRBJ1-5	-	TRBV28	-	CASRSGTRSPAQHF	TGTGCCAGCAGGTCCGGGACGCGGAGTCCGGCCCAGCATTTT
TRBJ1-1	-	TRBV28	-	CASNLGGAEAFF	TGTGCCAGCAACTTGGGGGGCGCTGAAGCTTTCTTT
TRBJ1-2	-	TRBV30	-	CAWWGSGYTF	TGTGCCTGGTGGGGAAGCGGCTACACCTTC
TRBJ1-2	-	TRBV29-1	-	CSVDRGENGYTF	TGCAGCGTTGATCGGGGGGAAAATGGCTACACCTTC
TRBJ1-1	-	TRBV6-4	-	CASSPTGNTEAFF	TGTGCCAGCAGCCCGACAGGAAACACTGAAGCTTTCTTT
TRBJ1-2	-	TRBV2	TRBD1	CASSALRTGVLGNYGYTF	TGTGCCAGCAGTGCCCTCCGTACAGGGGTTTTGGGTAACTATGGCTACACCTTC
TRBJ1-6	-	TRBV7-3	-	CASSLGGISPLHF	TGTGCCAGCAGCTTGGGGGGGATCTCACCCCTCCACTTT
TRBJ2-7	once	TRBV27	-	CASSHGTDSYEQYF	TGTGCCAGCAGTCACGGGACTGATTCCTACGAGCAGTACTTC
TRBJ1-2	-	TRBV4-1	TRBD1	CASSQDRWTGIYGYTF	TGCGCCAGCAGCCAAGATCGATGGACAGGAATCTATGGCTACACCTTC
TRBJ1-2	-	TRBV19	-	CASSIINYGYTF	TGTGCCAGTAGTATTATCAACTATGGCTACACCTTC
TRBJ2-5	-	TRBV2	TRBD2	CASSGTSGGPLYF	TGTGCCAGCAGTGGGACTAGCGGGGGCCCACTATACTTC
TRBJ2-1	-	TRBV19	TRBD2	CASSISRLAGERYNEQFF	TGTGCCAGTAGTATCTCGCGACTAGCGGGGGAACGTTACAATGAGCAGTTCTTC
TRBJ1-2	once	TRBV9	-	CASSPDGGVYYGYTF	TGTGCCAGCAGCCCCGACGGGGGTGTCTACTATGGCTACACCTTC
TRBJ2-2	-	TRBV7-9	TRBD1	CASSPQTQGMGTGELFF	TGTGCCAGCAGCCCCCAAACACAGGGGATGGGCACCGGGGAGCTGTTTTTT
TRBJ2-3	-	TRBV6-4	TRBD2	CASSDSGTSGTDTQYF	TGTGCCAGCAGTGACTCAGGGACTAGCGGGACAGATACGCAGTATTTT
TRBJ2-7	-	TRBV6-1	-	CASSEQARVVPEQYF	TGTGCCAGCAGTGAACAGGCCAGGGTAGTACCCGAGCAGTACTTC
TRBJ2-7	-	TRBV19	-	CASSIGRTPTYEQYF	TGTGCCAGTAGTATAGGACGGACTCCTACCTACGAGCAGTACTTC
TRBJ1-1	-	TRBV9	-	CASSVGDANTEAFF	TGTGCCAGCAGCGTAGGAGACGCGAACACTGAAGCTTTCTTT
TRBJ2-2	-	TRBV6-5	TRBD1	CASTPGQAPSGELFF	TGTGCCAGCACTCCGGGACAGGCCCCTTCCGGGGAGCTGTTTTTT
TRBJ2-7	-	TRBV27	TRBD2	CASSLGGGGISEQYF	TGTGCCAGCAGTTTAGGCGGGGGAGGCATCAGCGAGCAGTACTTC
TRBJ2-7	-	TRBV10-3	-	CAIVSGAGSYEQYF	TGTGCCATCGTTTCAGGGGCGGGGTCCTACGAGCAGTACTTC
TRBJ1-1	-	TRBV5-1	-	CASSLTGSLNTEAFF	TGCGCCAGCAGCTTAACAGGATCTTTGAACACTGAAGCTTTCTTT
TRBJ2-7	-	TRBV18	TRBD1	CASSPSRTGLTYEQYF	TGTGCCAGCTCTCCTTCGCGGACAGGGTTAACCTACGAGCAGTACTTC
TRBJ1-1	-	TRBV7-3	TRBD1	CASASGTGSNTEAFF	TGTGCCAGCGCATCCGGGACAGGGTCTAACACTGAAGCTTTCTTT
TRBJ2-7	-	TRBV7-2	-	CASSRDTVAKEQYF	TGTGCCAGCAGCCGGGACACCGTTGCCAAGGAGCAGTACTTC
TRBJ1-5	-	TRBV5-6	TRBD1	CASSLSTGGWEPQHF	TGTGCCAGCAGCTTGAGTACAGGGGGCTGGGAGCCCCAGCATTTT
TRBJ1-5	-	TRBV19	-	CASSIGATSYQPQHF	TGTGCCAGTAGTATTGGGGCCACCTCGTATCAGCCCCAGCATTTT
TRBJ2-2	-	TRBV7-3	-	CASSFGQGANTGELFF	TGTGCCAGCAGCTTCGGGCAGGGAGCGAACACCGGGGAGCTGTTTTTT
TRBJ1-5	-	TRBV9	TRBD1	CASSPGTGAGNQPQHF	TGTGCCAGCAGCCCCGGGACAGGGGCGGGCAATCAGCCCCAGCATTTT
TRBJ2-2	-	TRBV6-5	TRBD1	CASTPGTENTGELFF	TGTGCCAGCACTCCCGGGACAGAGAACACCGGGGAGCTGTTTTTT
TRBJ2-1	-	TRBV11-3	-	CASSLEKGRGDNEQFF	TGTGCCAGCAGCTTAGAAAAGGGGCGCGGCGACAATGAGCAGTTCTTC
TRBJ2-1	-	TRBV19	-	CASSTPGATVESRFF	TGTGCCAGTAGTACCCCGGGGGCGACAGTTGAGAGTAGGTTCTTC
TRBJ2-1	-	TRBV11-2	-	CASSSSPQVANEQFF	TGTGCCAGCAGCTCCTCCCCCCAAGTGGCGAATGAGCAGTTCTTC
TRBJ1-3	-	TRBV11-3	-	CASSLSRENTIYF	TGTGCCAGCAGCTTAAGCAGGGAAAACACCATATATTTT
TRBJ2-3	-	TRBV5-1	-	CASSRKDNTDTQYF	TGCGCCAGCAGCCGGAAGGACAACACAGATACGCAGTATTTT
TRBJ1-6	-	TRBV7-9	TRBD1	CASSQDGQVNSPLHF	TGTGCCAGCAGCCAGGACGGACAGGTTAATTCACCCCTCCACTTT
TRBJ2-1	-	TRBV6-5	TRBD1	CASRGDRNNEQFF	TGTGCCAGCAGGGGGGACAGAAACAATGAGCAGTTCTTC
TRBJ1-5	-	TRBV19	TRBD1	CATLQGGNQPQHF	TGTGCCACCCTCCAGGGGGGCAATCAGCCCCAGCATTTT
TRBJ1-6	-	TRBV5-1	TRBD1	CASSLGTGTGDSPLHF	TGCGCCAGCAGCTTGGGGACCGGGACAGGGGATTCACCCCTCCACTTT
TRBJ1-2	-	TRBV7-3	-	CASSLPRARPFF	TGTGCCAGCAGCCTACCTCGGGCCCGACCGTTCTTC
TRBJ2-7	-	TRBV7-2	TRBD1	CASSSRDRGIYEQYF	TGTGCCAGCAGCTCCCGGGACAGGGGAATCTACGAGCAGTACTTC
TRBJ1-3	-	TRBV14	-	CASSVRDRHSGNTIYF	TGTGCCAGCAGCGTTCGGGACCGCCACTCTGGAAACACCATATATTTT
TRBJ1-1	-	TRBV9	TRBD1	CASSTGTENTEAFF	TGTGCCAGCAGCACCGGGACAGAGAACACTGAAGCTTTCTTT
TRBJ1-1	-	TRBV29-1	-	CSVGGGNTEAFF	TGCAGCGTTGGTGGCGGGAACACTGAAGCTTTCTTT
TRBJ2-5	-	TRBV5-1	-	CASSLKVLGETQYF	TGCGCCAGCAGCCTTAAAGTTCTAGGGGAGACCCAGTACTTC
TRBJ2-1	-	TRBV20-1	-	CSAGQGSQFF	TGCAGTGCTGGTCAGGGAAGCCAATTCTTC
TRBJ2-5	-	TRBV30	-	CAWSLQGETQYF	TGTGCCTGGAGTCTCCAGGGGGAGACCCAGTACTTC
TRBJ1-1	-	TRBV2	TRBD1	CASTGTVTNTEAFF	TGTGCCAGCACAGGGACAGTAACGAACACTGAAGCTTTCTTT
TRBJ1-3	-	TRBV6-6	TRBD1	CASIRDRGFSGNTTYF	TGTGCCAGCATCCGGGACAGGGGTTTCTCCGGAAACACCACATATTTT
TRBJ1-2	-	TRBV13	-	CASSLQGGYGYTF	TGTGCCAGCAGCTTACAGGGCGGCTATGGCTACACCTTC
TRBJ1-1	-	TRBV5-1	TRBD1	CASSWGGQLNTEAFF	TGCGCCAGCAGCTGGGGGGGACAGTTGAACACTGAAGCTTTCTTT
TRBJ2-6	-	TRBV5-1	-	CASSWSRLSSGANVLTF	TGCGCCAGCAGCTGGAGTAGGCTGAGCTCTGGGGCCAACGTCCTGACTTTC
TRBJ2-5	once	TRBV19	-	CASSRVGETQYF	TGTGCCAGTAGTCGGGTCGGGGAGACCCAGTACTTC